What follows is one T cell receptor (beta chain) and its context. This clone was detected once. Its target antigen remains unknown. Nothing much larger sits one base from this clone, and base qualities are not available. The sample originates from a study of blood T cell repertoires in COVID-19 (dated by TCRdb to 2018 to 2020). Background for the entire study: The collaborator samples originated in the United States, Italy and Spain and spanned the acute and convalescent phases of COVID-19. The samples were drawn from two sources: the first 160 participants of the ongoing ImmuneRACE study, and 1,254 subjects contributed by 6 global collaborators. The repertoires were made available in a free public database intended to serve as a resource for research on the immune response to SARS-CoV-2. HLA class I and class II types, where available, came from metadata supplied by the sample provider rather than from assay-based typing. Subjects who had been exposed to COVID-19, were actively infected with it, or had recovered from it provided the deeply sampled blood TCRbeta repertoires that made up the dataset. Nearly every sample came with metadata listing a de-identified subject ID, COVID-19 status, age in years and sex. The prospective study material was composed of cDNA or gDNA derived from T cells, B-cell-depleted T cells, or PBMCs. Points the paper makes about the study in general: The quantity of clinical and demographic metadata differed by source and by participant and was supplied without curation.

Participants in the prospective study were enrolled through a virtual design, were aged roughly 18 to 100 years, and lived in roughly 26 United States geographic areas. In the prospective study, cohorts were assigned on the basis of participant-reported clinical history obtained from a screening survey and a study questionnaire. Exposed participants had been in contact with someone with a PCR-confirmed or clinician-diagnosed COVID-19 case within 2 weeks of study entry. In the prospective study, mobile phlebotomists collected whole blood, serum and a nasopharyngeal or oropharyngeal swab from each participant. Prospective study participants could optionally give additional blood draws and questionnaires over a roughly 2-month period. Before DNA extraction, blood samples from the prospective study were shipped at room temperature or frozen. TCRbeta CDR3 regions were amplified from genomic DNA using the immunoSEQ Assay, a bias-controlled multiplex PCR. Turning to the authors' computational methods: The number of nucleated cells in each sample was estimated from the amplification of reference gene primers within the assay. To quantify the absolute abundance of each unique TCRbeta CDR3 rearrangement, sequence reads were collapsed and filtered. For each sample, productive Simpson clonality was calculated by taking the square root of Simpson's diversity index across productive rearrangements. This immuneACCESS table, as held by TCRdb, lists in-frame sequences with V and J called but not all clones. Of the missing ones, under half trace to an unresolved V gene in checked studies; the others have no known cause. V, J and clone size were drawn from that table, and D and trimming were deduced from the DNA. Counted in this sample were some 180,000 clones; 80% of them appeared once. The ten largest clones represent approximately 14% of the sample.

The CDR3 sequence holds 13 residues, the cysteine and phenylalanine included. Only CDR3 DNA is held: 39 bases, read in frame from base 1. V lost 7 bases and J lost 7 bases; the stretch between them is 20 bases long. For CDR1 and CDR2, the germline V gene lists SQVTM and ANQGSEA. The chain is encoded by TRBV29-1 joined to TRBJ2-7, with TRBD2 perhaps the D gene, on 6 matching bases. The sample was PBMCs or T cells enriched from blood (not recorded which). The origin of this receptor is a man in his sixties who had been exposed to COVID-19. Here is the DNA: TGCAGCGCTATGGCTAGCGTCCGAGAGGAGCAGTACTTC. Its translation is CSAMASVREEQYF.